These 18 T cell receptor beta chains were sequenced from one sample in a study of regulatory T cells in long-lasting Graves disease. Assembly of TCR beta libraries relied on iRepertoire HTBI primers together with Arm-PCR of CDR3 regions. One entry per CDR3 protein, called by TCRdb with MiXCR from the multiplex PCR reads. The sample yields some 250,000 distinct CDR3 sequences, about 19% seen once. Time point here: newly diagnosed GD, antithyroid drugs for less than 3 months. Following extraction of RNA from PBMCs, that RNA was used to make the TCR library. Material: peripheral blood mononuclear cells (PBMCs), obtained at new diagnosis, from a patient treated with antithyroid drugs. The receptors stem from a female donor with Graves disease.

This clonotype was seen at least ten times. The chain joins TRBV5-1 to TRBJ2-3; tentative D call: TRBD2 (6 bases). V lost 5 bases and J lost 4, with 20 bases in between. This CDR3 contains 16 residues. The germline V gene encodes CDR1 SGHRS and CDR2 YFSETQ. CDR3 sequence reads: CASRNAYAGTPDTQYF. Written as DNA, the CDR3 is TGCGCCAGCAGGAATGCCTATGCAGGGACTCCAGATACGCAGTATTTT.

This clonotype has ten or more counts. The chain is built from TRBV20-1 and TRBJ2-7; the D gene is possibly TRBD1 (6 bases). The CDR3 runs 12 residues. Germline-derived CDR1 and CDR2 are DFQATT and SNEGSKA (reference sequence). Trimming cost V 5 bases and J 2 bases, with 10 bases left between them. The CDR3 region is CSAVDSTYEQYF. As DNA, the CDR3 is TGCAGTGCTGTGGACAGCACCTACGAGCAGTACTTC.

This clonotype was seen many times. V gene TRBV28 combines with J gene TRBJ2-3; 9 bases are a match to TRBD2. V shed 5 bases, J shed 2 bases, and the junction held 8 bases outside the gene matches. The V gene's germline CDR1 is MDHEN and CDR2 SYDVKM. The CDR3 is 16 amino acids. The CDR3 loop reads CASSPKRGDYTDTQYF. CDR3 nucleotide sequence: TGTGCCAGCAGTCCGAAGCGGGGGGACTACACAGATACGCAGTATTTT.

This clonotype has at least ten counts. This rearrangement joins TRBV28 to TRBJ2-2; D is uncertain. Trimming shortened V by 5 bases and J by 3 bases, and 10 bases separated the two germline ends. Germline loops: CDR1 MDHEN, CDR2 SYDVKM. This CDR3 is built from 14 residues. The CDR3 loop is CASSTLADTGELFF. CDR3 sequence (DNA): TGTGCCAGCAGTACATTAGCCGACACCGGGGAGCTGTTTTTT.

This clonotype has a count of ten or more. J is TRBJ1-6 and V is TRBV28; no clear D. This CDR3 has 14 residues. Germline-derived CDR1 and CDR2 are MDHEN and SYDVKM. Trimming left V 3 bases short and J 10 bases short, with 13 bases between. The CDR3 region is CASSLLTLESPLHF. The CDR3 nucleotides are TGTGCCAGCAGTTTGCTGACATTGGAGTCACCCCTCCACTTT.

The gene calls are TRBV20-1 and TRBJ2-1; 12 nucleotides match TRBD2. The ends lost 5 bases at V and 1 base at J; junction bases unmatched: 3. The CDR3 is 15 residues long. Germline lookup yields CDR1 DFQATT and CDR2 SNEGSKA (reference sequence). This CDR3 is CSAETSGSSYNEQFF. CDR3 in DNA: TGCAGTGCTGAGACTAGCGGGAGTTCCTACAATGAGCAGTTCTTC.

This clonotype was observed at least ten times. CDR3 residues: CASSVDSGLDTEAFF. CDR3 coding DNA: TGTGCCAGCAGCGTAGATTCAGGGTTGGACACTGAAGCTTTCTTT. The V call is TRBV9, the J call TRBJ1-1; possible D gene TRBD1, 5 bases. V shed 0 bases and J shed 3 bases, with 12 bases lying between them. Germline CDR1 is SGDLS and CDR2 is YYNGEE. CDR3 size: 15 residues.

This clonotype was counted ten times or more. The chain carries TRBV24-1 and TRBJ1-2; TRBD1 is a possible D gene (5 bases). From germline, CDR1 is KGHDR and CDR2 SFDVKD. V lost 5 bases and J lost 7, with 10 bases in between. This CDR3 contains 12 residues. The CDR3 loop is CATSVPGSGYTF. CDR3 in DNA: TGTGCCACCAGTGTACCAGGGAGTGGCTACACCTTC.

This clonotype was counted at least ten times. This chain connects TRBV5-1 to TRBJ2-7; 9 bases agree with TRBD1. V gave up 4 bases and J gave up 2 bases; unmatched junction bases: 4. The CDR3 loop spans 14 amino acids. Germline CDR1 is SGHRS and CDR2 is YFSETQ. The chain's CDR3 is CASSRDREPYEQYF. DNA for the CDR3: TGCGCCAGCAGCAGGGACAGGGAACCCTACGAGCAGTACTTC.

This sequence joins TRBV20-1 and TRBJ2-1; a weak D match, TRBD1 (5 bases). The CDR3 covers 16 residues. Trimming pared 5 bases from V and 3 bases from J, leaving 20 bases between. Germline V gives CDR1 DFQATT, CDR2 SNEGSKA (reference sequence). Here the CDR3 DNA reads TGCAGTGCTGAATATGACCAGGGATTTGACTACAATGAGCAGTTCTTC. This encodes CSAEYDQGFDYNEQFF.

This clonotype was observed at least ten times. This chain uses TRBV4-1 with TRBJ1-6; TRBD1 matches at 8 bases. The CDR3 runs 16 residues. V was pared by 4 bases and J by 6 bases, with 8 bases of the junction left unmatched. Germline CDR1 MGHRA, CDR2 YSYEKL. The CDR3 bases are TGCGCCAGCAGCCCCGGACAGGGTTCTGGTAATTCACCCCTCCACTTT. It yields the protein CASSPGQGSGNSPLHF.

This clonotype was seen ten or more times. The rearrangement joins TRBV6-1 to TRBJ1-5, with no clear D. Looked up from germline, CDR1 is MNHNS and CDR2 is SASEGT. V was trimmed by 2 bases and J by 4 bases, leaving 6 bases between them. The CDR3 loop spans 13 amino acids. Here the CDR3 DNA reads TGTGCCAGCAGTGAACAGCTGAATCAGCCCCAGCATTTT. It specifies CASSEQLNQPQHF.

This clonotype has ten or more counts. The chain uses TRBV12-3 or TRBV12-4 and TRBJ2-2; D not resolved. The CDR3 has 12 residues. The V end was cut by 6 bases, the J end by 7 bases, with 9 bases between. The DNA of the CDR3 is TGTGCCAGCAGACTCTTGGGCGGGGAGCTGTTTTTT. This codes for CASRLLGGELFF.

V gene TRBV2 combines with J gene TRBJ2-5; D remains ambiguous. Germline CDR1 and CDR2: SNHLY and FYNNEI. V lost 6 bases, J lost 4 bases, and 6 bases lay in between. The CDR3 is made up of 11 amino acids. DNA for the CDR3: TGTGCCAGCAGACTCTTAGAGACCCAGTACTTC. Translated: CASRLLETQYF. The full variable domain, with the rest looked up from reference TRBV2 and TRBJ2-5, is EPEVTQTPSHQVTQMGQEVILRCVPISNHLYFYWYRQILGQKVEFLVSFYNNEISEKSEIFDDQFSVERPDGSNFTLKIRSTKLEDSAMYFCASRLLETQYFGPGTRLLVL.

This clonotype was observed at least ten times. The genes are TRBV6-1 and TRBJ1-2; 8 positions match TRBD1. The CDR3 is made up of 12 amino acids. V lost 7 bases to trimming and J lost 7 bases; unmatched junction nucleotides: 5. The germline V gene has CDR1 MNHNS and CDR2 SASEGT. CDR3 bases: TGTGCCAGCAAAAACAGGGGGGCTGGCTACACCTTC. Translating it yields CASKNRGAGYTF.

This clonotype came up many times. This rearrangement joins TRBV20-1 to TRBJ2-7, with D tentatively TRBD2 (5 bases). This CDR3 has 11 amino acids. Germline V gene data show CDR1 as DFQATT and CDR2 as SNEGSKA (reference sequence). V lost 7 bases to trimming and J lost 6 bases, with 13 bases between them. Written as DNA, the CDR3 is TGCAGTGGAATTTGGAGCGGCGAGCAGTACTTC. It specifies CSGIWSGEQYF.

The table lists this clonotype with many counts. V and J are TRBV2 and TRBJ2-2; 9 nucleotides match TRBD1. The germline V gene encodes CDR1 SNHLY and CDR2 FYNNEI. V dropped 6 bases and J dropped 8; count of bases not matched to a gene: 7. This CDR3 is 14 amino acids long. The CDR3 DNA reads as TGTGCCAGCAGCGTACAGGGGGCGAGAGGGGAGCTGTTTTTT. Amino acids: CASSVQGARGELFF.

This clonotype has only a few counts. This rearrangement joins TRBV9 to TRBJ2-2; perhaps TRBD1 as D (6 bases). The germline V gene has CDR1 SGDLS and CDR2 YYNGEE. V was cut by 3 bases and J by 6 bases, with 15 bases left in between. The CDR3 is made up of 15 amino acids. This CDR3 reads CASSGRGSQSGELFF. In DNA form, the CDR3 reads TGTGCCAGCAGCGGTAGGGGGAGCCAGTCCGGGGAGCTGTTTTTT. The whole variable domain, filled in from reference TRBV9 and TRBJ2-2, reads DSGVTQTPKHLITATGQRVTLRCSPRSGDLSVYWYQQSLDQGLQFLIQYYNGEERAKGNILERFSAQQFPDLHSELNLSSLELGDSALYFCASSGRGSQSGELFFGEGSRLTVL.